The 21 T cell receptor beta chains below come from one sample, sequenced in a study of blood T cell repertoires in COVID-19. Data came from immunoSEQ multiplex PCR; TCRdb stores just in-frame clones and leaves some out. The repertoire holds more than 200,000 clones, with more than 85% as singletons. Sequencing input: PBMCs or T cells enriched from blood (not recorded which). The receptor source for this set is a woman aged 50 to 60 who had recovered from COVID-19.

The chain carries TRBV18 and TRBJ2-5, with TRBD2 identical over 12 bases. The ends lost 6 bases at V and 4 bases at J; junction bases unmatched: 3. The CDR3 runs 14 residues. The germline CDR1 and CDR2 sequences are KGHSH and LQKENI. In DNA form, the CDR3 reads TGTGCCAGCTCGCCGACTAGCGGGAGAGAGACCCAGTACTTC. Protein: CASSPTSGRETQYF.

The chain has TRBV6-1 and TRBJ2-5; tentative D call: TRBD1 (6 bases). This CDR3 has 16 amino acids. V lost 1 base, J lost 4 bases, and 16 bases lay in between. Looked up from germline, CDR1 is MNHNS and CDR2 is SASEGT. The CDR3 sequence: CASSEDIGQGSETQYF. In DNA form, the CDR3 reads TGTGCCAGCAGTGAAGATATTGGGCAGGGGTCAGAGACCCAGTACTTC.

This clone was observed a few times. Other DNA sequences from this sample encode an identical CDR3 as well. The chain recombines TRBV7-2 with TRBJ1-1; no clear D. The V end lost 1 base, the J end lost 2 bases, and 5 bases lay between the germline ends. Germline CDR1 SGHTA, CDR2 FQGNSA. This CDR3 region has 13 residues. DNA for the CDR3: TGTGCCAGCAGCTTAGACAGAAACACTGAAGCTTTCTTT. This gives the protein CASSLDRNTEAFF.

This chain connects TRBV3-1 (or the pseudogene TRBV3-2) to TRBJ2-7; TRBD2 aligns across 12 bases. Germline values: CDR1 LGHDT, CDR2 YNNKEL (reference sequence). Unmatched junction bases numbered 5, after V lost 0 bases and J lost 2 bases. The CDR3 totals 17 residues. The CDR3 loop reads CASSQDGGLAGAYEQYF. For the CDR3, the DNA is TGTGCCAGCAGCCAAGATGGGGGACTAGCGGGCGCCTACGAGCAGTACTTC.

The V gene is TRBV2, the J gene TRBJ2-5; TRBD1 matches 8 bases. The junction had 4 bases not matched to a gene; V was cut back by 5 bases and J by 2 bases. The CDR3 sequence is 14 residues long. The germline gives CDR1 SNHLY, CDR2 FYNNEI. The CDR3 loop reads CASSLDRAQETQYF. The DNA for the CDR3 is TGTGCCAGCAGTTTGGACAGGGCTCAAGAGACCCAGTACTTC.

Of note for this clone: Relative to the germline gene, one junction end is altered; a read error may explain this. CDR3 in amino acids: CASSLGRANEAFF. The DNA of the CDR3 is TGTGCCAGCAGTTTGGGCAGGGCGAATGAAGCTTTCTTT. The chain uses TRBV5-4 and TRBJ1-1; perhaps TRBD1 as D (5 bases). CDR1 is SGHNT, CDR2 YYREEE, per germline (reference sequence). The length of the CDR3 is 13 residues.

The chain couples TRBV10-3 to TRBJ1-1; 10 bases align to TRBD1. Germline assignment: CDR1 ENHRY and CDR2 SYGVKD. With 10 bases clipped from V and 1 base from J, the junction kept 6 bases outside the gene matches. The CDR3 runs to 14 residues. This CDR3 reads CATRGQGGNTEAFF. CDR3 sequence (DNA): TGTGCCACCAGAGGACAGGGGGGGAACACTGAAGCTTTCTTT.

This chain joins TRBV7-9 and TRBJ2-1; 7 bases line up with TRBD1. V lost 5 bases to trimming and J lost 5 bases; unmatched junction nucleotides: 9. CDR1 is SEHNR, CDR2 FQNEAQ, per germline (reference sequence). The CDR3 sequence is 15 residues long. In DNA, the CDR3 is TGTGCCAGCAGCCCCCGGGGACAGACAAACAATGAGCAGTTCTTC. As protein: CASSPRGQTNNEQFF. Using reference TRBV7-9 and TRBJ2-1 for the parts outside the CDR3, the full variable domain is DTGVSQNPRHKITKRGQNVTFRCDPISEHNRLYWYRQTLGQGPEFLTYFQNEAQLEKSRLLSDRFSAERPKGSFSTLEIQRTEQGDSAMYLCASSPRGQTNNEQFFGPGTRLTVL.

This clone was found once. This chain uses TRBV7-8 with TRBJ1-2; 9 bases map to TRBD1. The junction had 4 bases not matched to a gene; V was cut back by 1 base and J by 4 bases. Looked up from germline, CDR1 is SGHVS and CDR2 is FQNEAQ. The CDR3 length is 15 residues. CDR3 amino acids: CASSLDVGQGYGYTF. CDR3 nucleotides: TGTGCCAGCAGCTTAGACGTGGGACAGGGCTATGGCTACACCTTC.

Worth noting for this clone: Other nucleotide sequences in the sample specify the same CDR3. This chain uses TRBV18 with TRBJ2-7; 11 bases match TRBD2. The CDR3 is 15 residues long. Germline V gene data show CDR1 as KGHSH and CDR2 as LQKENI. The V and J ends lost 3 bases and 0 bases, in that order; junction bases with no gene match: 1. CDR3: CASSPGTSGSYEQYF. In DNA, the CDR3 is TGTGCCAGCTCACCCGGGACTAGCGGCTCCTACGAGCAGTACTTC.

The chain joins TRBV11-2 to TRBJ2-2; the match to TRBD1 covers 7 bases. V dropped 5 bases and J dropped 6; count of bases not matched to a gene: 6. This CDR3 has 14 amino acids. Germline V CDR1 and CDR2: SGHAT, FQNNGV. The CDR3 coding sequence is TGTGCCAGCAGCCCCGACAGGGAAGCCGGGGAGCTGTTTTTT. Translating it yields CASSPDREAGELFF.

The chain has TRBV10-3 and TRBJ1-2; D possibly corresponds to TRBD1 (5 bases). The germline gives CDR1 ENHRY, CDR2 SYGVKD. Trimming took 2 bases from V and 7 from J, leaving 17 bases between them. The CDR3 has 15 residues. In DNA form, the CDR3 reads TGTGCCATCAGTGAGAATTTCCGGGGGAGTCCTGGCTACACCTTC. Translating gives CAISENFRGSPGYTF.

The chain combines TRBV3-1 (or the pseudogene TRBV3-2) with TRBJ1-1; the match to TRBD1 covers 7 bases. CDR3 length: 20 residues. Germline CDR1 LGHDT, CDR2 YNNKEL (reference sequence). V lost 5 bases and J lost 0; bases outside the gene matches: 21. The DNA of the CDR3 is TGTGCCAGCAGCATGAGGACAGGACGCCACGGCGCGAAGTTGAACACTGAAGCTTTCTTT. Residues: CASSMRTGRHGAKLNTEAFF.

The rearrangement links TRBV10-3 to TRBJ1-2; D is perhaps TRBD1 (5 bases). The CDR3 runs to 15 residues. V lost 3 bases and J lost 0, with 11 bases in between. Germline CDR1 and CDR2: ENHRY and SYGVKD. CDR3 in DNA: TGTGCCATCAGTGACCCTCAGACAGCTAACTATGGCTACACCTTC. Its protein product is CAISDPQTANYGYTF.

The V and J genes are TRBV2 and TRBJ2-1; no firm D call. Germline V gene data show CDR1 as SNHLY and CDR2 as FYNNEI. V dropped 6 bases and J dropped 4 bases, with 16 bases sitting between them. This CDR3 contains 15 residues. The CDR3 nucleotides are TGTGCCAGCAGCCCCCCACTCACTATTTACAATGAGCAGTTCTTC. Amino acid sequence: CASSPPLTIYNEQFF.

The chain is built from TRBV20-1 and TRBJ2-7; possibly TRBD2 for D (6 bases). Germline V CDR1 and CDR2: DFQATT, SNEGSKA (reference sequence). Trimming removed 3 bases from V and 2 bases from J, with 8 bases in between. The CDR3 contains 12 residues. The CDR3 protein is CSASTGAYEQYF. CDR3 nucleotides: TGCAGTGCTAGTACGGGGGCCTACGAGCAGTACTTC.

This rearrangement joins TRBV28 to TRBJ2-7; D possibly corresponds to TRBD1 (6 bases). The CDR3 runs to 13 residues. Trimming removed 7 bases from V and 6 bases from J, with 16 bases in between. CDR1 MDHEN and CDR2 SYDVKM come from the germline V gene. CDR3 residues: CASNLWVGAEQYF. CDR3 nucleotide sequence: TGTGCCAGCAACCTGTGGGTGGGGGCCGAGCAGTACTTC.

This clone was counted a single time. V usage is TRBV2 and J usage is TRBJ1-1; TRBD1 matches 10 bases. The CDR3 covers 14 residues. V lost 4 bases and J lost 7; bases outside the gene matches: 6. The V gene's germline CDR1 is SNHLY and CDR2 FYNNEI. The DNA of the CDR3 is TGTGCCAGCAGTGTAAAGGGACAGGGGATTGAAGCTTTCTTT. Its protein is CASSVKGQGIEAFF.

The chain's CDR3 is CASSRSGLWGDGNTIYF. The DNA of the CDR3 is TGTGCCAGCAGCCGGTCGGGGTTATGGGGTGACGGAAACACCATATATTTT. The V gene is TRBV7-2, the J gene TRBJ1-3; D is undetermined. This CDR3 has 17 residues. The V gene's germline CDR1 is SGHTA and CDR2 FQGNSA. With 5 bases removed from V and 4 bases from J, the gap between germline ends came to 21 bases.

The J gene is TRBJ1-4, the V gene TRBV30, with 9 bases that match TRBD1. Germline CDR1 and CDR2: GTSNPN and SVGIG (reference sequence). This CDR3 has 14 residues. V gave up 5 bases and J gave up 4 bases; unmatched junction bases: 5. The CDR3 spells CAWDRDRDNEKLFF. CDR3 sequence (DNA): TGTGCCTGGGACCGGGACAGGGATAATGAAAAACTGTTTTTT.

V usage is TRBV9 and J usage is TRBJ2-1, with TRBD2 matching over 10 bases. Losses at the gene ends were 7 bases for V and 8 bases for J; bases not matched to a gene: 6. Germline lookup yields CDR1 SGDLS and CDR2 YYNGEE. This CDR3 spans 13 amino acids. The CDR3 coding sequence is TGTGCCAGCGAGCGGGAGGGCAGGGATGAGCAGTTCTTC. It yields the protein CASEREGRDEQFF.